This T cell receptor (beta chain) is from a study of cytomegalovirus exposure and HLA in healthy donors. The primer mix had 60 Vbeta and 13 Jbeta primers. Clones were read by immunoSEQ multiplex PCR, and TCRdb kept only the in-frame ones, dropping some. This table holds around 140,000 clones, 66% found once. As for the donors, each was a healthy bone marrow donor. There were likely unrecorded immune exposures, though donors were nominally healthy when sampled. Material for sequencing was PBMCs. The source is a woman aged 60-70 years in good health and CMV-seronegative.

The chain's CDR3 is CASSTRDRGSYEQYF. The CDR3 region has the DNA TGTGCCAGCAGTACCCGGGACAGGGGCTCCTACGAGCAGTACTTC. The chain links TRBV28 to TRBJ2-7; 10 nucleotides line up with TRBD1. CDR1 is MDHEN, CDR2 SYDVKM, per germline. The CDR3 length is 15 residues. Trimming took 5 bases from V and 0 from J; bases not matched to a gene: 4. Full variable domain (outside the CDR3, taken from reference TRBV28 and TRBJ2-7): DVKVTQSSRYLVKRTGEKVFLECVQDMDHENMFWYRQDPGLGLRLIYFSYDVKMKEKGDIPEGYSVSREKKERFSLILESASTNQTSMYLCASSTRDRGSYEQYFGPGTRLTVT.